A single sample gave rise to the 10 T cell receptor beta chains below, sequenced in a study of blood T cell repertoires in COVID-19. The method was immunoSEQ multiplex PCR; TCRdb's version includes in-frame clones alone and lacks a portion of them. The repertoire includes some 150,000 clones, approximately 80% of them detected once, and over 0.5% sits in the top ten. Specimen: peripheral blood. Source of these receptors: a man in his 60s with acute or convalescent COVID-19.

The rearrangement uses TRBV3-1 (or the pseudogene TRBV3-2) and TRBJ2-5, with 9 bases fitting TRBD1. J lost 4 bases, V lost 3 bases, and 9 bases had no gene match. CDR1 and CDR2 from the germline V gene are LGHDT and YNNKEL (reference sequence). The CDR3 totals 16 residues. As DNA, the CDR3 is TGTGCCAGCAGCCAGGCCACAGGGGGCACGGGAGAGACCCAGTACTTC. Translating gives CASSQATGGTGETQYF.

Here the CDR3 reads CASSWGDRVTGELFF. CDR3 sequence (DNA): TGTGCCAGCAGCTGGGGGGACAGGGTCACCGGGGAGCTGTTTTTT. This chain connects TRBV5-6 to TRBJ2-2; TRBD1 aligns across 9 bases. Trimming took 3 bases from V and 4 from J; bases not matched to a gene: 4. Germline V CDR1 and CDR2: SGHDT, YYEEEE. This CDR3 contains 15 residues. Combining the CDR3 with reference TRBV5-6 and TRBJ2-2 gives the whole variable domain DAGVTQSPTHLIKTRGQQVTLRCSPKSGHDTVSWYQQALGQGPQFIFQYYEEEERQRGNFPDRFSGHQFPNYSSELNVNALLLGDSALYLCASSWGDRVTGELFFGEGSRLTVL.

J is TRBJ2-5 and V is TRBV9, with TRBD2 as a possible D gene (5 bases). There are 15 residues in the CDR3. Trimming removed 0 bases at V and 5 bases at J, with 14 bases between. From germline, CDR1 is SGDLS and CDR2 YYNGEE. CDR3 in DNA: TGTGCCAGCAGCGTAGGCCAGAGGGAAACGGAGACCCAGTACTTC. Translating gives CASSVGQRETETQYF.

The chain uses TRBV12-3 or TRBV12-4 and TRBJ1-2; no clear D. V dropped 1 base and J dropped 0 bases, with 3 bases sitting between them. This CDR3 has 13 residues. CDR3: CASSLEPNYGYTF. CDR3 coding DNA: TGTGCCAGCAGTTTAGAGCCTAACTATGGCTACACCTTC.

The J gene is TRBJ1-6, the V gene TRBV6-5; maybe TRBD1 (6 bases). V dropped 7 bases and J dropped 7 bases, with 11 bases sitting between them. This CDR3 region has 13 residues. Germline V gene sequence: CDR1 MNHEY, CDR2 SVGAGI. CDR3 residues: CASTRGNNSPLHF. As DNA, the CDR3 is TGTGCCAGCACAAGGGGGAACAATTCACCCCTCCACTTT.

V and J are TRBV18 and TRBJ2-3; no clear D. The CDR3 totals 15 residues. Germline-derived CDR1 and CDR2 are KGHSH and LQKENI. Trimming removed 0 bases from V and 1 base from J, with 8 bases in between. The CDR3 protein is CASSPPLTRTDTQYF. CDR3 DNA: TGTGCCAGCTCACCACCGTTGACTCGCACAGATACGCAGTATTTT. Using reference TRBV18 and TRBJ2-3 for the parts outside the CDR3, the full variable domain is NAGVMQNPRHLVRRRGQEARLRCSPMKGHSHVYWYRQLPEEGLKFMVYLQKENIIDESGMPKERFSAEFPKEGPSILRIQQVVRGDSAAYFCASSPPLTRTDTQYFGPGTRLTVL.

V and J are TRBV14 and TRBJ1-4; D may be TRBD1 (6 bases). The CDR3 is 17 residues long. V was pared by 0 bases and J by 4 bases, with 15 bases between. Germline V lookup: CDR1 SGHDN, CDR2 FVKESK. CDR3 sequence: CASSQDDPGAFNEKLFF. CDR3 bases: TGTGCCAGCAGCCAAGATGACCCAGGGGCCTTTAATGAAAAACTGTTTTTT.

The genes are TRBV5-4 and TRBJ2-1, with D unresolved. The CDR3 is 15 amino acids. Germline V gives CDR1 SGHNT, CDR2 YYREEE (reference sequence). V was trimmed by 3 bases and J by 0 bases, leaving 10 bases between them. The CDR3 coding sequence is TGTGCCAGCAGCTCCGATAGAGGCTCCTACAATGAGCAGTTCTTC. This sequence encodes CASSSDRGSYNEQFF. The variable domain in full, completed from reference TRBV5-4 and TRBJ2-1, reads ETGVTQSPTHLIKTRGQQVTLRCSSQSGHNTVSWYQQALGQGPQFIFQYYREEENGRGNFPPRFSGLQFPNYSSELNVNALELDDSALYLCASSSDRGSYNEQFFGPGTRLTVL.

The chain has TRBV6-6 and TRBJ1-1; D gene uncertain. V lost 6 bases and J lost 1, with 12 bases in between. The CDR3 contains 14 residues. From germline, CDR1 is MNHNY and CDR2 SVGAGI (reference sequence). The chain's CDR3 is CASSLKRGNTEAFF. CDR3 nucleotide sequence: TGTGCCAGCAGCCTGAAACGGGGGAACACTGAAGCTTTCTTT.

Here the CDR3 DNA reads TGTGCCAGCAGCTTCCAGAACAATCAGCCCCAGCATTTT. Its protein product is CASSFQNNQPQHF. V and J are TRBV7-2 and TRBJ1-5; D is uncertain. Germline V gene data show CDR1 as SGHTA and CDR2 as FQGNSA. CDR3 size: 13 residues. Trimming removed 3 bases from V and 3 bases from J, with 6 bases in between.